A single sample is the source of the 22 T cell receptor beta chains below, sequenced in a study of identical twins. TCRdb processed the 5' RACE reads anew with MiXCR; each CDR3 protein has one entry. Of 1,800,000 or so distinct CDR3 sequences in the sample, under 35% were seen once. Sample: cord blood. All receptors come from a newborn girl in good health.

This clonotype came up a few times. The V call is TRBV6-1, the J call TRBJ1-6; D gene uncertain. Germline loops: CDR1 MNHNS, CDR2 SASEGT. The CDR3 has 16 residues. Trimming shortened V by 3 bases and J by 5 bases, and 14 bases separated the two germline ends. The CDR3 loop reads CASSERRRSNNSPLHF. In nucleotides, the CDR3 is TGTGCCAGCAGTGAGCGACGACGGAGCAATAATTCACCCCTCCACTTT.

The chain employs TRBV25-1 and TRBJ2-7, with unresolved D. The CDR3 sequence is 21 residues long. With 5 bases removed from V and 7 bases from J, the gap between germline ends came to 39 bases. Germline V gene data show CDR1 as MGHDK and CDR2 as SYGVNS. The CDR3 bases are TGTGCCAGCAGTAAGACCTATTGGGTGGGAATCGCCACAAGCTCCTACAATGAGCAGTACTTC. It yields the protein CASSKTYWVGIATSSYNEQYF.

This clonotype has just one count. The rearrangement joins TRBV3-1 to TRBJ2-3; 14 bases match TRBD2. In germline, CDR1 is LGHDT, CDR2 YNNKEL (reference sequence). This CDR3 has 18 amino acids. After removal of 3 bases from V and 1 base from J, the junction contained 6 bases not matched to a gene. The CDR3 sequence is CASSQGPGLAGGTDTQYF. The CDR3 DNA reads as TGTGCCAGCAGCCAGGGTCCGGGACTAGCGGGGGGCACAGATACGCAGTATTTT.

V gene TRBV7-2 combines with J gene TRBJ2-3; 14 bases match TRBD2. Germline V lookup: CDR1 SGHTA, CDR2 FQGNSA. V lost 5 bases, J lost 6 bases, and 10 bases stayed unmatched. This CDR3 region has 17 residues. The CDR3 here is CASSPRLAGGLTDTQYF. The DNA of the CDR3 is TGTGCCAGCAGCCCCCGACTAGCGGGGGGGCTTACGGATACGCAGTATTTT.

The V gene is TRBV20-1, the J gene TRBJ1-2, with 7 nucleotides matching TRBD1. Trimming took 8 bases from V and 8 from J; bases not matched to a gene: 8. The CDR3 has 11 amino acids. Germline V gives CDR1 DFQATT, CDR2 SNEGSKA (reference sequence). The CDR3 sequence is CSITPGGGYTF. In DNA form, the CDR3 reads TGCAGTATTACCCCAGGGGGGGGCTACACCTTC.

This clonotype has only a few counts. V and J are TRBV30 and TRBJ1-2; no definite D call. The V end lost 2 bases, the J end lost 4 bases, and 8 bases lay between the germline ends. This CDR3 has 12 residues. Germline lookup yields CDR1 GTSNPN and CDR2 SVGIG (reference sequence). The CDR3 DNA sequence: TGTGCCTGGAGTAGTCGCGTCTATGGCTACACCTTC. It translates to CAWSSRVYGYTF.

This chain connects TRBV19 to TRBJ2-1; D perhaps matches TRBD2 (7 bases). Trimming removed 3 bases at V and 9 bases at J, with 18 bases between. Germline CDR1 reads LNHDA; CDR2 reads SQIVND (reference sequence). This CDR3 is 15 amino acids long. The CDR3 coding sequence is TGTGCCAGTAGTATGGTGGGGGGGCGGTTTAGTGAGCAGTTCTTC. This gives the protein CASSMVGGRFSEQFF.

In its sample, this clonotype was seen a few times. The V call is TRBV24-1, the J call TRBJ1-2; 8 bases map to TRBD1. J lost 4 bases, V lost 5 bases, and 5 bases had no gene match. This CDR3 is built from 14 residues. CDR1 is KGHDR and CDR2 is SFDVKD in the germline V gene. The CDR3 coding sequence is TGTGCCACCAGTGGGTGGACAGGGACCTATGGCTACACCTTC. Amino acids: CATSGWTGTYGYTF.

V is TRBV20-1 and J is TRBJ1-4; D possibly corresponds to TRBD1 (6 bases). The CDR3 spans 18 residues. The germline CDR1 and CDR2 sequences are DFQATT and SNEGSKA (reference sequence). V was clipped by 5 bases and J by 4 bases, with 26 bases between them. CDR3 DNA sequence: TGCAGTGCTTCAGACGGACAGCGACCAAACCCGTATAATGAAAAACTGTTTTTT. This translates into CSASDGQRPNPYNEKLFF.

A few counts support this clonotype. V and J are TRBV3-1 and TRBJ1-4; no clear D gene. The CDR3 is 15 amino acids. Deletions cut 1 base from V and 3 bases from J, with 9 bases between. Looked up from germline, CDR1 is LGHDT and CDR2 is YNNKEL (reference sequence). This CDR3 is CASSQGYASNEKLFF. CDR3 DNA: TGTGCCAGCAGCCAAGGGTACGCCTCTAATGAAAAACTGTTTTTT.

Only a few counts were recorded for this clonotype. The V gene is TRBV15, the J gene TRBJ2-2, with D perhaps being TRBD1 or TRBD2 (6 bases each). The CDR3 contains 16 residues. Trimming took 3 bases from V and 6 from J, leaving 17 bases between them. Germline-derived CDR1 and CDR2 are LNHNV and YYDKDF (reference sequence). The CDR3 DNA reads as TGTGCCACCAGCAGGGACAGTTTTACTAGCCCCGGGGAGCTGTTTTTT. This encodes CATSRDSFTSPGELFF.

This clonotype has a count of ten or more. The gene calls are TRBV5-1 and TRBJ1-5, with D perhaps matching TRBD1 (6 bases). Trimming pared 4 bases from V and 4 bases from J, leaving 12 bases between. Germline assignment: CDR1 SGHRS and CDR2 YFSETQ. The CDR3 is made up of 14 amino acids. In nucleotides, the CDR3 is TGCGCCAGCAGCCCGACAGGAATTAATCAGCCCCAGCATTTT. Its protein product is CASSPTGINQPQHF.

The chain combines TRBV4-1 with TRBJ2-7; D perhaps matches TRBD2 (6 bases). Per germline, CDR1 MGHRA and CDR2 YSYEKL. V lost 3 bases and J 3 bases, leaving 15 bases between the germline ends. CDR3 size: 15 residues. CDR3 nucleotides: TGCGCCAGCAGCCACCTGACTAGAGGGGTCTACGAGCAGTACTTC. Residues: CASSHLTRGVYEQYF.

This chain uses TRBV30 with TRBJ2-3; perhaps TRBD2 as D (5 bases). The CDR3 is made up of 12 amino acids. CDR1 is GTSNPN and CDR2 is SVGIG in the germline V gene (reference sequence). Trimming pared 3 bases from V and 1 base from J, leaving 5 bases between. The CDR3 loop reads CAWRRGTDTQYF. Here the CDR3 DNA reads TGTGCCTGGAGGCGGGGCACAGATACGCAGTATTTT. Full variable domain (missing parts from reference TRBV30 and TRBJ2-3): SQTIHQWPATLVQPVGSPLSLECTVEGTSNPNLYWYRQAAGRGLQLLFYSVGIGQISSEVPQNLSASRPQDRQFILSSKKLLLSDSGFYLCAWRRGTDTQYFGPGTRLTVL.

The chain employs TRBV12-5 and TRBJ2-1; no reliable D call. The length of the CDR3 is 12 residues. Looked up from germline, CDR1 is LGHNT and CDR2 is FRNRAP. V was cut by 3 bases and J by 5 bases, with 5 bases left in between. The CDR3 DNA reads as TGTGCTAGTGGTTTAACGGACAATGAGCAGTTCTTC. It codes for CASGLTDNEQFF.

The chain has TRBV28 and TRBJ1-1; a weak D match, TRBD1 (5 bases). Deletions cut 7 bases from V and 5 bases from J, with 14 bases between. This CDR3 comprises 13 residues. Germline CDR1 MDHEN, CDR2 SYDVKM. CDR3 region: CASTGQGPTEAFF. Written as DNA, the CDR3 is TGTGCCAGCACAGGGCAGGGCCCAACTGAAGCTTTCTTT.

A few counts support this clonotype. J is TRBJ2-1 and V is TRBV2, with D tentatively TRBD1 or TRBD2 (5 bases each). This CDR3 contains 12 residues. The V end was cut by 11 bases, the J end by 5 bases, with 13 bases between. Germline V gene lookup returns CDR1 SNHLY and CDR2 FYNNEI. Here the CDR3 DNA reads TGTGCCCATGTAGGGGAGAACAATGAGCAGTTCTTC. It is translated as CAHVGENNEQFF.

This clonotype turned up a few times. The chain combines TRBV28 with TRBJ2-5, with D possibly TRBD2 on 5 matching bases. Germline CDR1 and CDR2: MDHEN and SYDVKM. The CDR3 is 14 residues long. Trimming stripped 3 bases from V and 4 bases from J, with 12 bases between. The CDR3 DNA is TGTGCCAGCAGTTTGTTTTACGCGGGAGAGACCCAGTACTTC. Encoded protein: CASSLFYAGETQYF.

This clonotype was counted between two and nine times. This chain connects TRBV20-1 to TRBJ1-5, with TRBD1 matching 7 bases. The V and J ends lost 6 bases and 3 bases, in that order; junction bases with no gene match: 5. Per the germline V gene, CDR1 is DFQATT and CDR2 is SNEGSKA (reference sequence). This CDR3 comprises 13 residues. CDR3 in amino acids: CSAPGQVNQPQHF. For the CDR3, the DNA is TGCAGTGCACCCGGACAGGTCAATCAGCCCCAGCATTTT.

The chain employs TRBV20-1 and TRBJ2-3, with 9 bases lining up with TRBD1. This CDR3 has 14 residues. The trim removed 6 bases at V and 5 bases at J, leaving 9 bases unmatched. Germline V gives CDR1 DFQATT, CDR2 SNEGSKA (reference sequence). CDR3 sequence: CSAQTGGIGDTQYF. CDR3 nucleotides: TGCAGTGCGCAGACAGGGGGAATTGGAGATACGCAGTATTTT.

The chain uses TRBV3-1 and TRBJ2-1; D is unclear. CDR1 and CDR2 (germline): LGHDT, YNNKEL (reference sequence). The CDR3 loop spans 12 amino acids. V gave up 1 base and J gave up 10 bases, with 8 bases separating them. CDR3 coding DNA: TGTGCCAGCAGCCAAGGTGGGTGGGAGCAGTTCTTC. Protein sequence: CASSQGGWEQFF.

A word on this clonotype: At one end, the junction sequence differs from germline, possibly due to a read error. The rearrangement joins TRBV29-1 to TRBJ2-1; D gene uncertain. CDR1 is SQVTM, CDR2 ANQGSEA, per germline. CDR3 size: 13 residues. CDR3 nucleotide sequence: TGCAGCGTTGTTGGGTCCTCCTACGATGAGCAGTTCTTC. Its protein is CSVVGSSYDEQFF.